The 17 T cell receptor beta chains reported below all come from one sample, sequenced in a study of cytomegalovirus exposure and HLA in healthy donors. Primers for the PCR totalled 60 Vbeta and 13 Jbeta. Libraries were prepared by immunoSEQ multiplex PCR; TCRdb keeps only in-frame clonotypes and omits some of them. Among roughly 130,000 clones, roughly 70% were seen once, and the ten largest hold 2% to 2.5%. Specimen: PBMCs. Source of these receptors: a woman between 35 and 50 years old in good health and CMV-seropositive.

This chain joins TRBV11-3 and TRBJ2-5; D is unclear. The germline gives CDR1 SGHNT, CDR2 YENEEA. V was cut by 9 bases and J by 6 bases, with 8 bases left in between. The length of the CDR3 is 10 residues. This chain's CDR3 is CARPRKTQYF. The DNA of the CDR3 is TGTGCCAGGCCGAGGAAGACCCAGTACTTC.

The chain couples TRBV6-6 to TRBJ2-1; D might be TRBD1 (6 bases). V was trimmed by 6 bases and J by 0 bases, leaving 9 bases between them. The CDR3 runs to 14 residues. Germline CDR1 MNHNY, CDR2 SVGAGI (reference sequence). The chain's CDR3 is CASRRDNSYNEQFF. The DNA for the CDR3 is TGTGCCAGCAGACGGGACAACTCCTACAATGAGCAGTTCTTC.

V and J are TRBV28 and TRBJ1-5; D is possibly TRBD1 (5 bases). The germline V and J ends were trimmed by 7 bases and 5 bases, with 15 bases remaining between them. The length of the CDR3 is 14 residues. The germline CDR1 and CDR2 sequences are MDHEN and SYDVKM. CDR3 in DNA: TGTGCCAGCAATCAGCCAGGGTTATATCAGCCCCAGCATTTT. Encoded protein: CASNQPGLYQPQHF.

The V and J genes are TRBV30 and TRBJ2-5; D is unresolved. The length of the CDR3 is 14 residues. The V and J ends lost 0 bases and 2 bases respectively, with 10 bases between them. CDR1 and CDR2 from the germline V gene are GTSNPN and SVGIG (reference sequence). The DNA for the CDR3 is TGTGCCTGGAGTGTACCGAGGCGGCAAGAGACCCAGTACTTC. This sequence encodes CAWSVPRRQETQYF.

The CDR3: CASSLGVGGGQETQYF. The CDR3 nucleotides read TGTGCCAGCAGCTTAGGTGTAGGGGGCGGACAAGAGACCCAGTACTTC. This chain links TRBV7-2 with TRBJ2-5, with TRBD1 matching over 7 bases. The germline gives CDR1 SGHTA, CDR2 FQGNSA. This CDR3 region has 16 residues. V shed 1 base, J shed 2 bases, and the junction held 7 bases outside the gene matches.

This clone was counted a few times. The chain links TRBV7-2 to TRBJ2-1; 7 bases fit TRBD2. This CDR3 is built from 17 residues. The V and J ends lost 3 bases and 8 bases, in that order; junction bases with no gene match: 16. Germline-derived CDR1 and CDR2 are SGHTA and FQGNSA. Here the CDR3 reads CASSFIRWGRALDEQFF. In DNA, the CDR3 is TGTGCCAGCAGCTTTATTCGTTGGGGGAGGGCCCTCGATGAGCAGTTCTTC.

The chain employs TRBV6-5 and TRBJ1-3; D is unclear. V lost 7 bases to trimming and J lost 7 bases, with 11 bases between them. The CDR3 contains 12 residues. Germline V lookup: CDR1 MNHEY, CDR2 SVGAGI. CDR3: CASIGAGNTIYF. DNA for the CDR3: TGTGCCAGCATTGGCGCGGGGAACACCATATATTTT.

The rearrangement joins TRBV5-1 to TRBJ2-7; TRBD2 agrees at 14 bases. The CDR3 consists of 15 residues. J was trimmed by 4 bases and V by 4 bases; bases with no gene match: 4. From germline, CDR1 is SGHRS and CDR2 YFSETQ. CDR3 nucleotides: TGCGCCAGCAGCGTGACTAGCGGGGGGGTTTACGAGCAGTACTTC. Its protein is CASSVTSGGVYEQYF.

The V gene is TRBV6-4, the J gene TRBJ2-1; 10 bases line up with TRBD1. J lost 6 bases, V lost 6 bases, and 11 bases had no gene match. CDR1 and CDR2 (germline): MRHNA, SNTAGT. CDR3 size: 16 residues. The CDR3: CASSATGTGDSNEQFF. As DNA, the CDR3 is TGTGCCAGCAGCGCTACCGGGACAGGGGATTCCAATGAGCAGTTCTTC.

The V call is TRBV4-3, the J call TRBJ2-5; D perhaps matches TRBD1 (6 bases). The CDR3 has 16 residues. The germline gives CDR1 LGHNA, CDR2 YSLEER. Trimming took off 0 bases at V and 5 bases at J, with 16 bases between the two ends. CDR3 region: CASSQEPEQGSETQYF. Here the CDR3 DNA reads TGCGCCAGCAGCCAAGAACCCGAGCAGGGGAGTGAGACCCAGTACTTC.

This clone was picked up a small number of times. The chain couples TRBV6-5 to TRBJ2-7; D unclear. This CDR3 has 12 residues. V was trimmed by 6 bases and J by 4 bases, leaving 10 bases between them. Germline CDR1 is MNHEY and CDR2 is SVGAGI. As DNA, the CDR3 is TGTGCCAGCAGGGCCTTCGGGTACGAGCAGTACTTC. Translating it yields CASRAFGYEQYF.

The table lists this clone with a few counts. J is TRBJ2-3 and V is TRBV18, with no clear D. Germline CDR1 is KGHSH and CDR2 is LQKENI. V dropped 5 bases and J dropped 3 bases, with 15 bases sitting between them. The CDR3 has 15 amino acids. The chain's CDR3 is CASSETPRRTDTQYF. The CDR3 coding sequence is TGTGCCAGCTCAGAAACACCTAGAAGGACAGATACGCAGTATTTT. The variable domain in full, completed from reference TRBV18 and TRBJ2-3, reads NAGVMQNPRHLVRRRGQEARLRCSPMKGHSHVYWYRQLPEEGLKFMVYLQKENIIDESGMPKERFSAEFPKEGPSILRIQQVVRGDSAAYFCASSETPRRTDTQYFGPGTRLTVL.

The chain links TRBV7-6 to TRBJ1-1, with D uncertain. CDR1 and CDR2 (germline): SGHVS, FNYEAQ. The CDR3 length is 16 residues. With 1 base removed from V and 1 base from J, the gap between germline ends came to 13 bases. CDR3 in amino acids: CASSLGSGLKNTEAFF. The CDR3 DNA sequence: TGTGCCAGCAGCTTAGGTTCAGGACTAAAGAACACTGAAGCTTTCTTT.

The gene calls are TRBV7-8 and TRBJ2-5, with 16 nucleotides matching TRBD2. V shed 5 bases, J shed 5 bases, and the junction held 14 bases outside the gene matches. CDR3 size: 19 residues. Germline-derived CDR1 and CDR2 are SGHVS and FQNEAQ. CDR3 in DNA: TGTGCCAGCAGCACGCGGGGACTAGCGGGGGGGGTGAGTGGGGAGACCCAGTACTTC. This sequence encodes CASSTRGLAGGVSGETQYF.

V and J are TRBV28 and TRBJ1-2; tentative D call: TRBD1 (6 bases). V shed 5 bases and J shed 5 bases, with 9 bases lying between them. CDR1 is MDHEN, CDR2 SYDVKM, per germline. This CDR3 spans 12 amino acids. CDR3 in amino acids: CASSTTGYGYTF. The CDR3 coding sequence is TGTGCCAGCAGTACAACAGGGTATGGCTACACCTTC.

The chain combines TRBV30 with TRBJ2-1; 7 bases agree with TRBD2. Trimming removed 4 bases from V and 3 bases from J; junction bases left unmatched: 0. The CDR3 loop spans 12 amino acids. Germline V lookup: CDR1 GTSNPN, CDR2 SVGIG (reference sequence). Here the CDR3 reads CAWTSGYNEQFF. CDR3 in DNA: TGTGCCTGGACTAGCGGCTACAATGAGCAGTTCTTC.

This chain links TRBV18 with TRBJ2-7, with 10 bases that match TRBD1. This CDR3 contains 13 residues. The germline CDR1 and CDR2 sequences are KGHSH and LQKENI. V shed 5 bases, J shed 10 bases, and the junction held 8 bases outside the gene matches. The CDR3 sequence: CASSAPGQGRQYF. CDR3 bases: TGTGCCAGCTCAGCGCCGGGACAGGGGAGACAGTACTTC.